A selection of T cell receptor beta chains follows, all from one sample in a study of vaccination effects on CD4 cells after COVID-19. Antigen specificity for these receptors is unknown. The assay was immunoSEQ multiplex PCR, and TCRdb's table has in-frame clones only and misses some. This sample carries about 27,000 clones, roughly 80% of them seen once, and the ten largest clones take more than 1.4%. The specimen was CD4+ T cells from PBMCs cultured with HCoV-NL63 spike peptides, collected after COVID-19 vaccination. The receptor source for this set is a human donor who received a COVID-19 vaccine. Some clones in this sample may be carry-over from other donors' samples. CDR3s leave out the opening cysteine and the closing phenylalanine or tryptophan. Each record gives: V gene, CDR3 protein.

TRBV19,ASSRDLGTQY
TRBV28,ASSLGQSERGYT
TRBV5-6,ASRRWATDTQY
TRBV19,ASSTLPQGVSTDTQY
TRBV3-1/TRBV3-2,ASSQGLAGGHGDTQY
TRBV3-1/TRBV3-2,ASSPSRGGEQF
TRBV9,ASSGGGTGREKLF
TRBV4-1,ASSQYWSSTDTQY
TRBV19,ASTRGPGTGNEQF
TRBV7-8,ASSLFGGLRLDTEAF
TRBV5-5,ASSLGTAGGVNQPQH
TRBV24-1,ATSTGSYYGYT
TRBV15,ATSRELAGGYEQY
TRBV19,ASSWDRVNSPLH
TRBV7-2,ASSLQGGTTGELF
TRBV5-1,ASSLVEGLGTGELF
TRBV25-1,ASRAPGPYQPQH
TRBV6-5,ASNGGGGSNQPQH
TRBV7-2,ASSLAITDTQY
TRBV19,ASSTHDPTYGYT
TRBV29-1,SGRAGQETQY
TRBV7-6,ASSTSEGRSTDTQY